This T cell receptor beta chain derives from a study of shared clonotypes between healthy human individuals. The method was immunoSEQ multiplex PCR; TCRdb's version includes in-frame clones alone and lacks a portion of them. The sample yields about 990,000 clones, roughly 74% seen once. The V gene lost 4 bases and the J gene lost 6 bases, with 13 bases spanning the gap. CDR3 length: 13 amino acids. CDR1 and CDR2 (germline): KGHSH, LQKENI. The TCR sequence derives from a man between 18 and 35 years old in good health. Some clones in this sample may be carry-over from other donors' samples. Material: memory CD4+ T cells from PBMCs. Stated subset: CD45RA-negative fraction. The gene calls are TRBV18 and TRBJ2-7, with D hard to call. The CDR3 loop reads CASSRTRPGEQYF. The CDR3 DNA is TGTGCCAGCTCACGAACTCGACCTGGCGAGCAGTACTTC.